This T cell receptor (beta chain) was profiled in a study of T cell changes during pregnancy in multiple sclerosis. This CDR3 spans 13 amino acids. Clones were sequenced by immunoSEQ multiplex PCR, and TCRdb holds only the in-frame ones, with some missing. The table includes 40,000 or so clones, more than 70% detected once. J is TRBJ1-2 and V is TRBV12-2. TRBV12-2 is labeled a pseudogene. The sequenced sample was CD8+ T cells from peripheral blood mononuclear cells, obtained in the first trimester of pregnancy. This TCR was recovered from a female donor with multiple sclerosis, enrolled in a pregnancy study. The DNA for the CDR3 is TGTGCAAGTCGCCTGGGGGGGCAGAATGGCTACACCTTC. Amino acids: CASRLGGQNGYTF.